What follows describes a single T cell receptor beta chain. The germline CDR1 and CDR2 sequences are SGHAT and FQNNGV. The CDR3 is 16 residues long. Trimming took 2 bases from V and 3 from J, leaving 16 bases between them. These data belong to a study of somatic mutations in cytotoxic T cells in rheumatoid arthritis. Study as a whole: It was right after diagnosis, before any treatment, that patient blood (more than 26 ml EDTA) was drawn.

Per the authors' pipeline: In patients, CD8+ clones bigger than 1% rarely had the same sequence as a published virus-specific TCRB. This table comes from immunoSEQ multiplex PCR, and its TCRdb copy is limited to in-frame clones, with some not included. V and J calls and clone size come straight from that table; D and trimming were deduced from the DNA. This repertoire shows around 19,000 clones, about 70% found once; its top ten account for 18%. The gene calls are TRBV11-2 and TRBJ1-1; D may be TRBD1 (6 bases). This TCR came from an adult with rheumatoid arthritis. Sequenced input: CD8+ T cells sorted from blood. The CDR3 here is CASSLLREKGDTEAFF. For the CDR3, the DNA is TGTGCCAGCAGCTTATTACGGGAGAAGGGGGACACTGAAGCTTTCTTT. The full variable domain, its missing parts supplied by reference TRBV11-2 and TRBJ1-1, is EAGVAQSPRYKIIEKRQSVAFWCNPISGHATLYWYQQILGQGPKLLIQFQNNGVVDDSQLPKDRFSAERLKGVDSTLKIQPAKLEDSAVYLCASSLLREKGDTEAFFGQGTRLTVV.